This TCR beta chain was retrieved from a study of cytomegalovirus exposure and HLA in healthy donors. General study points: In the roughly 120 validation repertoires, a later analysis found that first-cohort TCR clusters tended to co-occur.

This clone was seen just once. Its cognate antigen is unknown. There are 15 residues in the CDR3. Looked up from germline, CDR1 is MDHEN and CDR2 is SYDVKM. Trimming took 7 bases from V and 0 from J; bases not matched to a gene: 5. Clones were sequenced by immunoSEQ multiplex PCR, and TCRdb holds only the in-frame ones, with some missing. The table shows hundreds of thousands of clones, with 75% to 90% occurring only once. Sequenced material: PBMCs. V gene TRBV28 combines with J gene TRBJ2-2; 7 bases line up with TRBD2. This clonotype was sampled from a woman between 18 and 29 years old in good health and CMV-seronegative. The CDR3 DNA follows: TGTGCCAGCACCTCACTAGCGTCGAACACCGGGGAGCTGTTTTTT. The encoded protein is CASTSLASNTGELFF.